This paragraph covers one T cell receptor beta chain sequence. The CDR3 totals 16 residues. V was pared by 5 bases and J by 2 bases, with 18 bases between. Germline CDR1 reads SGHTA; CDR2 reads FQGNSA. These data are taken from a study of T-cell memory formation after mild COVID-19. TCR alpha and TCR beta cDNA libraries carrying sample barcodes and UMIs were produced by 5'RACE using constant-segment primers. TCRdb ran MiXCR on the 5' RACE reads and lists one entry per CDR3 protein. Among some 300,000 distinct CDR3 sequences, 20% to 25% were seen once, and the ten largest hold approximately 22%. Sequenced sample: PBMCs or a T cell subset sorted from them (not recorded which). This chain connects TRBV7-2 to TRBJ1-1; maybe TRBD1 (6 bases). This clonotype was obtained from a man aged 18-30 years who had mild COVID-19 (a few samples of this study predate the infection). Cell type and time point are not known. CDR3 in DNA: TGTGCCAGCAGCGAAATGGCTGGGGGGGCCAACACTGAAGCTTTCTTT. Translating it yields CASSEMAGGANTEAFF.